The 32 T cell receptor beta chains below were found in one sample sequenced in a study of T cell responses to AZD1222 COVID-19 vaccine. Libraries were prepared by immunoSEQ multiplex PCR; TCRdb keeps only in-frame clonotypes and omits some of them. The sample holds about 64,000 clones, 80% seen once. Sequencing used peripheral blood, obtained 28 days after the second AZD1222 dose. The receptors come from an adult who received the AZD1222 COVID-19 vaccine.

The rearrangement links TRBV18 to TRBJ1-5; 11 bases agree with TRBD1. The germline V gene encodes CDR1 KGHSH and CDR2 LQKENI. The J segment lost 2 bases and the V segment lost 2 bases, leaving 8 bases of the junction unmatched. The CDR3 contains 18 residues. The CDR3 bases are TGTGCCAGCTCACCATCGGGACAGGGGGAGATGGGCAATCAGCCCCAGCATTTT. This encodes CASSPSGQGEMGNQPQHF.

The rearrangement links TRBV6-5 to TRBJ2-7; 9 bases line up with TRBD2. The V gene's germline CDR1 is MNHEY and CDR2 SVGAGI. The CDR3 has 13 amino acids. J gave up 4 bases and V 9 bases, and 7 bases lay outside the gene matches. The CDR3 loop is CASVSGGGYEQYF. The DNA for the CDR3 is TGTGCCAGTGTTAGCGGGGGTGGATACGAGCAGTACTTC.

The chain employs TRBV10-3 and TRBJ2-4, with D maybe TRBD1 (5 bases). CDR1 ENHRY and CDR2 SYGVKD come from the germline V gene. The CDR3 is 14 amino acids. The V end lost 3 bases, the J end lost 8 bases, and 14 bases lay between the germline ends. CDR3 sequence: CAISESQGGDIQYF. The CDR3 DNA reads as TGTGCCATCAGTGAATCGCAGGGTGGGGACATTCAGTACTTC.

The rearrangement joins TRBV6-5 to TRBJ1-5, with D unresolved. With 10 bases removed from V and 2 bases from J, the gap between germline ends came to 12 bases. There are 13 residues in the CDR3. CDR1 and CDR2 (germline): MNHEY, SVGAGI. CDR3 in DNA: TGTGCCACCTCGTTCGGGGGCAATCAGCCCCAGCATTTT. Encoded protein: CATSFGGNQPQHF.

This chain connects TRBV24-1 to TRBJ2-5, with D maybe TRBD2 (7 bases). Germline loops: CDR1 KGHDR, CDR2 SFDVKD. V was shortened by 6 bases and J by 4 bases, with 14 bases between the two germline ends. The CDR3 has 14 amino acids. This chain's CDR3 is CATSPRGPTETQYF. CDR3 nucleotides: TGTGCCACCAGTCCGCGGGGGCCAACAGAGACCCAGTACTTC.

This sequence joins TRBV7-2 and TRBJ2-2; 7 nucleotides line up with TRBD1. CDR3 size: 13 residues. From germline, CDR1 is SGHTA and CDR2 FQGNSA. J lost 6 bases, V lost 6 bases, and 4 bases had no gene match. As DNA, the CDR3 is TGTGCCAGCAGAGCGACAGGGCCCGGGGAGCTGTTTTTT. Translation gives CASRATGPGELFF.

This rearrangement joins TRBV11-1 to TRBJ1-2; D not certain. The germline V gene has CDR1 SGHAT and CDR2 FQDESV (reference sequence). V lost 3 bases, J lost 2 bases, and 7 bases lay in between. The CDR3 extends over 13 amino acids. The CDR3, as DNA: TGTGCCAGCAGCTTCAACAGCAACTATGGCTACACCTTC. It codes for CASSFNSNYGYTF.

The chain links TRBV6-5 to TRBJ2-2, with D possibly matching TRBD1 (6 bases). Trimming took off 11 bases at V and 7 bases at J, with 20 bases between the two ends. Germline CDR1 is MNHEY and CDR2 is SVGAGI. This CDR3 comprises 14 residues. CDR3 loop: CAPFRGRQGGELFF. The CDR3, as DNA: TGTGCCCCCTTCAGGGGCCGTCAAGGCGGGGAGCTGTTTTTT.

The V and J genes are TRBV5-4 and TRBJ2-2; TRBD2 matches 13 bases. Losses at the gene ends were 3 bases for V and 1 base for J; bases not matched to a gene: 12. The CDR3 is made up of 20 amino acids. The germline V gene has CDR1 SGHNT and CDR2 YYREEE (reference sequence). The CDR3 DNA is TGTGCCAGCAGCTCCCCGAGGACTAGCGGGGGAAAACTGAACACCGGGGAGCTGTTTTTT. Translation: CASSSPRTSGGKLNTGELFF.

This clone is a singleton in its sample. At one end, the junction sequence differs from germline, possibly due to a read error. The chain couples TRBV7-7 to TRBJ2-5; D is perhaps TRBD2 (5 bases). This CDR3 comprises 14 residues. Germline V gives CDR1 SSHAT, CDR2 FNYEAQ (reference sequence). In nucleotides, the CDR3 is TGTGCTAGCAGCCCGGAGACACCGGGGGAGACCCAGTACTTC. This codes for CASSPETPGETQYF.

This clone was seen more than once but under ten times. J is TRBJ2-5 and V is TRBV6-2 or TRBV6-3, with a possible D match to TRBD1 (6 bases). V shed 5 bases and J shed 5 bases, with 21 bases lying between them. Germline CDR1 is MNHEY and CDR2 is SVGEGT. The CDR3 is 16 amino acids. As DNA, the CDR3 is TGTGCCAGCAGTGGTATTGTCACAGGGTCAGGGGAGACCCAGTACTTC. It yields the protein CASSGIVTGSGETQYF.

The DNA of the CDR3 is TGTGCCAGCAGTGAAATTCCCACCGGGGAGCTGTTTTTT. Translating it yields CASSEIPTGELFF. The J gene is TRBJ2-2, the V gene TRBV2; D not certain. Germline V gene sequence: CDR1 SNHLY, CDR2 FYNNEI. Trimming left V 2 bases short and J 4 bases short, with 5 bases between. The CDR3 has 13 residues.

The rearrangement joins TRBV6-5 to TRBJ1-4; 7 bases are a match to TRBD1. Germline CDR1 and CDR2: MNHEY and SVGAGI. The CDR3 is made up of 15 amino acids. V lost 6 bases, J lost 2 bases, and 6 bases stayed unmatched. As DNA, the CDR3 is TGTGCCAGCAGGCCTCGGGACAGCACTAATGAAAAACTGTTTTTT. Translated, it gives CASRPRDSTNEKLFF.

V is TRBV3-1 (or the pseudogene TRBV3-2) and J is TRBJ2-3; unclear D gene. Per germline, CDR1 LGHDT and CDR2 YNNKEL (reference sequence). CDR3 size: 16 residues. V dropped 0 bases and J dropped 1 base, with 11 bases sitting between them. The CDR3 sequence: CASSQEARSGTDTQYF. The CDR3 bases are TGTGCCAGCAGCCAAGAAGCCCGTAGTGGCACAGATACGCAGTATTTT.

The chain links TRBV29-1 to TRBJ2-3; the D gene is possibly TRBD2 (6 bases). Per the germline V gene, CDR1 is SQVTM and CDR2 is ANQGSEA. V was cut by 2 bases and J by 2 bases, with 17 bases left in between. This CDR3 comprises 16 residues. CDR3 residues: CSVEFLRGSSTDTQYF. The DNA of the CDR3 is TGCAGCGTTGAATTTTTGCGGGGATCTTCCACAGATACGCAGTATTTT.

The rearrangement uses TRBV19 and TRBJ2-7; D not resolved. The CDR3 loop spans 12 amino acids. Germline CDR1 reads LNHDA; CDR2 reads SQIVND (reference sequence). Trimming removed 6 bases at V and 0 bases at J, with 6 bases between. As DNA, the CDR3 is TGTGCCAGTAGCCTCAACTCCTACGAGCAGTACTTC. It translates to CASSLNSYEQYF.

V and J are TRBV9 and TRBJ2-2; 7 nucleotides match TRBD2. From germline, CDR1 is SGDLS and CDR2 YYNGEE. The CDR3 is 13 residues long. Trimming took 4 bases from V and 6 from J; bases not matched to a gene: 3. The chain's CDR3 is CASSWTSPGELFF. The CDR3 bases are TGTGCCAGCAGCTGGACTAGTCCCGGGGAGCTGTTTTTT. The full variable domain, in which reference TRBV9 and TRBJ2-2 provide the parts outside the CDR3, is DSGVTQTPKHLITATGQRVTLRCSPRSGDLSVYWYQQSLDQGLQFLIQYYNGEERAKGNILERFSAQQFPDLHSELNLSSLELGDSALYFCASSWTSPGELFFGEGSRLTVL.

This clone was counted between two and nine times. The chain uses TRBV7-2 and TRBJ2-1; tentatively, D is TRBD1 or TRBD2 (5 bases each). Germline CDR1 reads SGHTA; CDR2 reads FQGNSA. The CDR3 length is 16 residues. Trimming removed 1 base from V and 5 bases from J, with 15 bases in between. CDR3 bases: TGTGCCAGCAGCTTAGTGTCGGGGCCATTTAACAATGAGCAGTTCTTC. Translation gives CASSLVSGPFNNEQFF.

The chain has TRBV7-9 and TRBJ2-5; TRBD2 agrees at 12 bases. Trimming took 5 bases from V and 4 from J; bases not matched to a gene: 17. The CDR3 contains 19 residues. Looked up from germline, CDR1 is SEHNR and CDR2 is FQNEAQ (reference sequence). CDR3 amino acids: CASSLRMTSGGPSGETQYF. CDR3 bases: TGTGCCAGCAGCCTACGAATGACTAGCGGGGGCCCGAGCGGAGAGACCCAGTACTTC.

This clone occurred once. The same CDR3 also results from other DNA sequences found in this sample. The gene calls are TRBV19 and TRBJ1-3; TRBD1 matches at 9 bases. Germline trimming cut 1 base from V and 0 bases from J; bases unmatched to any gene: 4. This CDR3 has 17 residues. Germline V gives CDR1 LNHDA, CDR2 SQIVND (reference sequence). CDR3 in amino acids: CASSIGTGAFSGNTIYF. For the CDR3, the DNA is TGTGCCAGTAGTATAGGGACAGGGGCTTTCTCTGGAAACACCATATATTTT.

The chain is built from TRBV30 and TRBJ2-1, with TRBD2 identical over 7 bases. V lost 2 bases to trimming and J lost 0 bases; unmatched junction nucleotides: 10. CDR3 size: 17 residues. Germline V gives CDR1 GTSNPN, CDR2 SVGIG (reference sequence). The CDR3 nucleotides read TGTGCCTGGAGTCCCCGAGGGCGGGGGAACTCCTACAATGAGCAGTTCTTC. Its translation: CAWSPRGRGNSYNEQFF.

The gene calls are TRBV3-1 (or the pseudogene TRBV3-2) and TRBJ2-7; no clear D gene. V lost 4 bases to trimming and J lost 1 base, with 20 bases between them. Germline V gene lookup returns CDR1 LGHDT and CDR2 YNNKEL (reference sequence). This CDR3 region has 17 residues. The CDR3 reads CASSLLPVDRKSYEQYF. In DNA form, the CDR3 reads TGTGCCAGCAGCCTCCTGCCAGTCGACCGAAAATCCTACGAGCAGTACTTC.

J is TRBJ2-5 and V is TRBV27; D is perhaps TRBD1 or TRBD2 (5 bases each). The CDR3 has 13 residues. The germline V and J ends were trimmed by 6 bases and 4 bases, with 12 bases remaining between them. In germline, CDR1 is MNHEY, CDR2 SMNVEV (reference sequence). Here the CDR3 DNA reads TGTGCCAGCAGCTTTCGGGGCGGAGAGACCCAGTACTTC. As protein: CASSFRGGETQYF.

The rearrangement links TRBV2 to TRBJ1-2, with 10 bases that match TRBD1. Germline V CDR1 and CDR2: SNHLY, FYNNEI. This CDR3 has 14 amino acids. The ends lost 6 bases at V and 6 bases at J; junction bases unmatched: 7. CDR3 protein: CASRRDRGVDGYTF. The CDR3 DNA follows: TGTGCCAGCAGGAGGGACAGGGGTGTGGATGGCTACACCTTC.

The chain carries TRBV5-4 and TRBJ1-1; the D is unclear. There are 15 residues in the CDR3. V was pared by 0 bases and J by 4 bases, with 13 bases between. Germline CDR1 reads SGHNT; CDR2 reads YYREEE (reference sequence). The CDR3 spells CASSLDMGASTEAFF. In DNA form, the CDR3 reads TGTGCCAGCAGCTTGGATATGGGCGCCAGCACTGAAGCTTTCTTT.

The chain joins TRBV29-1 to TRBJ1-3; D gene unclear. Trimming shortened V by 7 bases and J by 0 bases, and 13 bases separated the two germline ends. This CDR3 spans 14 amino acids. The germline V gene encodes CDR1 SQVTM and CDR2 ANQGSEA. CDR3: CSGAETTSGNTIYF. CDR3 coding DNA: TGCAGCGGGGCAGAGACAACCTCTGGAAACACCATATATTTT.

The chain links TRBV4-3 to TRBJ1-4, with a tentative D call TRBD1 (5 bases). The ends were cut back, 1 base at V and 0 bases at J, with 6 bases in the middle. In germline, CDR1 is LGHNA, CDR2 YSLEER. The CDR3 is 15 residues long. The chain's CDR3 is CASSQGTTTNEKLFF. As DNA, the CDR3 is TGCGCCAGCAGCCAAGGGACAACAACTAATGAAAAACTGTTTTTT.

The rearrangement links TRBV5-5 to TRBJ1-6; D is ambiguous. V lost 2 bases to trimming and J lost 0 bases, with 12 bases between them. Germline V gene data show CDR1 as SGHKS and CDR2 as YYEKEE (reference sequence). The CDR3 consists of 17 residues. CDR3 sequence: CASSFAGLSSYNSPLHF. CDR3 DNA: TGTGCCAGCAGCTTTGCCGGCTTAAGCTCCTATAATTCACCCCTCCACTTT.

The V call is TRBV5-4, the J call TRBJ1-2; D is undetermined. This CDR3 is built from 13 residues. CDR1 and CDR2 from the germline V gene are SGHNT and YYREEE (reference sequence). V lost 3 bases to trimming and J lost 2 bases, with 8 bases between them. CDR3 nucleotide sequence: TGTGCCAGCAGCTCCCCTCTAAACTATGGCTACACCTTC. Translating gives CASSSPLNYGYTF.

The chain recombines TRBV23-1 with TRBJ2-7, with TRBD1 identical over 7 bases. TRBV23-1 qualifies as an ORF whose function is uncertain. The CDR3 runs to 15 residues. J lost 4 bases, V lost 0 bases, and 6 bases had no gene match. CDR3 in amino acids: CASSQSDRTSYEQYF. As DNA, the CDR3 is TGCGCCAGCAGTCAATCGGACAGGACCTCTTACGAGCAGTACTTC.

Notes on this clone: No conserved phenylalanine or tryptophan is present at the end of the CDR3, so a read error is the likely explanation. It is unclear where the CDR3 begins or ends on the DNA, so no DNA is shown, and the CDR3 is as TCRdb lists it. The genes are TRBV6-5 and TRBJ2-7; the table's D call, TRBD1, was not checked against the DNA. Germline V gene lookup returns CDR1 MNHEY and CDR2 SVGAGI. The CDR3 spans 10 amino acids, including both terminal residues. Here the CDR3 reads CASIGRGPLL.

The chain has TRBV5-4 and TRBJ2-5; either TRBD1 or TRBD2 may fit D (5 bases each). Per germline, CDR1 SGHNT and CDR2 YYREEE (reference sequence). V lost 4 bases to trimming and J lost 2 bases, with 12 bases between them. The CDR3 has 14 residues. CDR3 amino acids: CASSPPGAQETQYF. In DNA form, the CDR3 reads TGTGCCAGCAGCCCGCCCGGGGCGCAAGAGACCCAGTACTTC.